The table lists the clone carrying this T cell receptor (beta chain) with a few counts. Its antigen is undetermined. This CDR3 contains 14 residues. V shed 7 bases and J shed 0 bases, with 11 bases lying between them. The entry originates in a study of blood T cells in healthy people across ages. Study results and limitations: Strongly correlated with naive T cell percentage was TCR beta diversity.

PCR was performed a second time for about 6 to 12 cycles using a sample-barcoded 5' primer and a J-beta primer mix. TCRdb ran MiXCR on the 5' RACE reads and lists one entry per CDR3 protein. Among over a million distinct CDR3 sequences listed, about 23% were seen once. These data are also associated with another study on T cells of mothers and their children. In that study: No persistent microchimeric T cell clones were detected at approximately 100 clones per million clonotypes sensitivity.

This rearrangement joins TRBV12-3 or TRBV12-4 to TRBJ2-3; tentative D call: TRBD2 (6 bases). Sequenced input: blood. This receptor was taken from a girl aged 2-9 years in good health. The CDR3 DNA is TGTGCCAGCAACTTAGCGGAAAGCACAGATACGCAGTATTTT. Amino acids: CASNLAESTDTQYF.